A selection of T cell receptor beta chains follows, all from one sample in a study of OX40 agonist ivuxolimab in advanced cancers. The method was immunoSEQ multiplex PCR; TCRdb's version includes in-frame clones alone and lacks a portion of them. The table records 87,000 or so clones, about 83% of them present only once. The specimen was CD4+ or CD8+ T cells sorted from blood, collected in a trial of the OX40 agonist ivuxolimab. The receptors were sampled from an adult with an advanced solid tumor such as melanoma, head and neck, liver or kidney cancer. Both conserved end residues are trimmed from each CDR3.

v_gene	j_gene	CDR3aa
TRBV6-5	TRBJ2-3	ASSSGQHTDTQY
TRBV7-2	TRBJ2-2	ASSLAKGQSTGELF
TRBV7-2	TRBJ2-7	ASSLAAPANYEQY
TRBV7-8	TRBJ2-7	ASSLAGLAGEVQY
TRBV6-6	TRBJ1-1	ASSSLVGNTEAF
TRBV6-1	TRBJ2-3	ASSETPGTQY
TRBV27	TRBJ2-1	ASSATGGPLAGEQF
TRBV2	TRBJ2-1	ATKTGLYNEQF
TRBV2	TRBJ2-1	ASSGLAGGYNEQF
TRBV5-8	TRBJ2-1	ASSSYAGGRYNEQF
TRBV12-2	TRBJ1-2	ASRLVRGGYT
TRBV19	TRBJ2-1	ASSITGGYNEQF
TRBV15	TRBJ1-1	ATSRKGGGVTEAF
TRBV29-1	TRBJ2-1	SASLASSSYNEQF
TRBV5-6	TRBJ2-4	ASSPELAKNIQY
TRBV5-4	TRBJ1-3	ASSLDGGHSGNTIY
TRBV6-5	TRBJ2-1	ASSYRQGNEQF
TRBV7-2	TRBJ1-2	ASSLAPGNGYT
TRBV7-2	TRBJ1-3	ASSPRGRGSRGNTIY
TRBV6-1	TRBJ2-5	ASSEDPSRETQY
TRBV19	TRBJ1-1	ASSIRRVEGMNTEAF
TRBV7-2	TRBJ2-1	ASSKGLAEARGQF
TRBV4-1	TRBJ2-1	ASSLLAAGGSNEQF
TRBV10-3	TRBJ2-2	AISPRGGGATNTGELF
TRBV9	TRBJ2-7	ASSVEEGAYEQY
TRBV7-6	TRBJ1-1	ASSLGRTGLDTEAF
TRBV1	TRBJ2-7	TSSHPGVAGSWEQY
TRBV14	TRBJ2-5	ASSQQGTRTETQY
TRBV10-1	TRBJ2-6	ASSEGPLSSGANVLT
TRBV7-2	TRBJ2-2	ASSLKRLENTGELF
TRBV29-1	TRBJ1-1	SVDGQGVRTEAF
TRBV18	TRBJ2-7	ASSPPQGASY
TRBV29-1	TRBJ1-4	SAYSGYNEKLF
TRBV5-4	TRBJ2-5	ASRGTNQETQY
TRBV6-5	TRBJ2-7	ASRDRGFSYEQY
TRBV19	TRBJ2-7	ASSTPTGTYSYEQY
TRBV23-1	TRBJ2-3	ASSQSSRASTDTQY
TRBV15	TRBJ2-7	ATSREIAGDREQY
TRBV4-1	TRBJ2-7	ASSQGDTFYEQY
TRBV7-2	TRBJ2-3	ASSPTGFSTDTQY
TRBV2	TRBJ1-5	ASSDGRGDNQPQH
TRBV25-1	TRBJ2-3	ASSEYGSENTQY
TRBV19	TRBJ2-3	ASSLQGARGDTQY
TRBV18	TRBJ2-5	ASSRLAGRAQETQY
TRBV19	TRBJ1-5	ASSDQLTGFDQPQH
TRBV5-5	TRBJ2-6	ASSFRQISGANVLT
TRBV5-1	TRBJ1-1	ASSFAAGGTEAF
TRBV5-6	TRBJ1-6	ASSLRQVRSPLH
TRBV4-3	TRBJ2-6	ASSQEDAPGANVLT
TRBV19	TRBJ2-5	ASSMAGKETQY
TRBV2	TRBJ2-1	ASGTEYNEQF
TRBV19	TRBJ1-5	ASSVTEWDQPQH
TRBV7-2	TRBJ2-1	ASSSPPAGVGYNEQF
TRBV18	TRBJ1-2	ASSPAGDGILGYT